This T cell receptor beta chain comes out of a study of spatial heterogeneity in lung cancer. Whole-study context: Across tumor regions, counts of TCR transcripts showed a strong correlation with a T cell module score derived from matched bulk RNA-seq. General study points: Intratumoral expanded alpha and beta TCR counts were found to track tumor mutation counts.

Worth noting for this clonotype: Its specificity is unknown.

The V segment lost 9 bases and the J segment 6 bases; nucleotides outside the gene matches: 5. The CDR3 has 13 residues. From germline, CDR1 is KGHDR and CDR2 SFDVKD. The time point: sample taken at primary tumor resection. Via MiXCR, TCRdb re-called the 5' RACE reads, giving one row per CDR3 protein. The top ten clones hold around 30% of a sample with around 790 distinct CDR3 sequences, 30% to 45% of them seen once. The receptor's source is a male donor with early-stage non-small cell lung cancer. The rearrangement uses TRBV24-1 and TRBJ2-2; TRBD1 matches at 8 bases. The source material was lung tumor tissue, sampled at surgery. The CDR3, as DNA: TGTGCCACCGGGACAGGAAGGTCCGGGGAGCTGTTTTTT. Amino acid sequence: CATGTGRSGELFF.